This is a list of T cell receptor beta chains from one sample in a study of T cell repertoires in cytomegalovirus infection. TCRdb used MiXCR to reprocess the reads, holding one entry per CDR3 protein. The sample holds about 400,000 distinct CDR3 sequences, approximately 30% seen once. Their antigen targets remain unknown. This specimen was cultured PBMCs, taken from culture after CMV antigen stimulation. Receptors originate from a human donor in good health (CMV status not recorded). Some clones in this sample may be carry-over from other donors' samples. Each CDR3 is given with its conserved first and last residue. D genes are given only for firm matches.

TRBV12-3/TRBV12-4	TRBJ1-1	NA	CASSRGRFRRNTEAFF
TRBV12-3/TRBV12-4	TRBJ1-1	NA	CASSPTGHLTSNTEAFF
TRBV20-1	TRBJ2-5	TRBD2	CSARAGGGTQYF
TRBV7-2	TRBJ2-1	NA	CASRLNDEQFF
TRBV10-3	TRBJ1-4	TRBD1	CAIGHRGPNEKLFF
TRBV19	TRBJ1-5	TRBD1	CASSITGGNQPQHF
TRBV6-8	TRBJ2-1	TRBD2	CASSTGLAGDTYNEQFF
TRBV27	TRBJ2-2	NA	CASNRFANTGELFF
TRBV28	TRBJ2-1	TRBD2	CASSQGAASGRNEQFF
TRBV19	TRBJ1-5	NA	CASSILNSNQPQHF
TRBV4-1	TRBJ2-7	TRBD1	CASSRGQGESYEQYF
TRBV7-8	TRBJ1-2	TRBD1	CASSQGAGRSIYGYTF
TRBV4-3	TRBJ2-1	TRBD2	CASSQDSTRSGRASEQFF
TRBV12-3/TRBV12-4	TRBJ2-5	TRBD2	CASRPGTSGTETQYF
TRBV18	TRBJ2-5	TRBD2	CASSMNLAGGAETQYF
TRBV7-9	TRBJ1-4	NA	CASSLVAYEKLFF
TRBV28	TRBJ1-3	NA	CASSLRGSGNTIYF
TRBV7-2	TRBJ2-3	NA	CASSLALLSTDTQYF
TRBV6-5	TRBJ2-1	NA	CAVSRDQSSYNEQFF
TRBV6-1	TRBJ1-2	TRBD1	CASSSPGQAGLYGYTF
TRBV7-2	TRBJ2-2	TRBD2	CASRQTLAENTGELFF
TRBV4-1	TRBJ1-2	NA	CASSQEALSNYGYTF
TRBV27	TRBJ2-2	TRBD2	CASTRATSGSTYTGELFF
TRBV7-9	TRBJ2-3	NA	CASSLDAARTRYF
TRBV20-1	TRBJ2-7	NA	CSAPAWSYEQYF
TRBV7-2	TRBJ1-5	TRBD1	CASSEDRAYQPQHF
TRBV7-9	TRBJ1-5	TRBD1	CASSFLDRVIDQPQHF
TRBV6-2/TRBV6-3	TRBJ1-5	NA	CASSPLGKPSLGNQPQHF